These 11 T cell receptor beta chains originate from one sample sequenced in a study of cytomegalovirus exposure and HLA in healthy donors. With 60 Vbeta and 13 Jbeta primers, the PCR was carried out. TCRdb's table, derived via immunoSEQ multiplex PCR, lists solely in-frame clones and lacks some. Its table records 40,000 or so clones. Sequenced input: PBMCs. The receptors were sampled from a male donor in good health and CMV-seronegative.

The CDR3 nucleotides read TGTGCCAGTAGTAAGGGGACTAGCGGCTCCTACGAGCAGTACTTC. Translating gives CASSKGTSGSYEQYF. V is TRBV19 and J is TRBJ2-7; 11 positions agree with TRBD2. V lost 4 bases and J lost 0; bases outside the gene matches: 2. This CDR3 contains 15 residues. CDR1 is LNHDA and CDR2 is SQIVND in the germline V gene (reference sequence).

V and J are TRBV5-1 and TRBJ1-1; TRBD1 agrees at 11 bases. The ends lost 4 bases at V and 4 bases at J; junction bases unmatched: 9. The CDR3 contains 16 residues. Germline V gene sequence: CDR1 SGHRS, CDR2 YFSETQ. CDR3 in amino acids: CASSIWTGGAATEAFF. The CDR3 bases are TGCGCCAGCAGCATTTGGACAGGGGGCGCGGCCACTGAAGCTTTCTTT.

This chain joins TRBV27 and TRBJ2-3; 10 bases agree with TRBD2. This CDR3 is 16 amino acids long. The V and J ends lost 6 bases and 2 bases, in that order; junction bases with no gene match: 8. Looked up from germline, CDR1 is MNHEY and CDR2 is SMNVEV (reference sequence). The CDR3 sequence: CASSRPAGGVTDTQYF. DNA of the CDR3: TGTGCCAGCAGCCGGCCAGCGGGGGGGGTCACAGATACGCAGTATTTT.

The chain has TRBV15 and TRBJ2-5, with TRBD1 matching over 10 bases. This CDR3 has 14 amino acids. Germline assignment: CDR1 LNHNV and CDR2 YYDKDF (reference sequence). V dropped 6 bases and J dropped 2; count of bases not matched to a gene: 3. CDR3 sequence: CATRGQGLQETQYF. In DNA form, the CDR3 reads TGTGCCACCAGGGGACAGGGGTTACAAGAGACCCAGTACTTC.

The CDR3 coding sequence is TGTGCCAGCAGCTCGGGCGGGTACGAGCAGTACTTC. Amino acid sequence: CASSSGGYEQYF. This chain joins TRBV9 and TRBJ2-7; D might be TRBD2 (5 bases). With 4 bases removed from V and 4 bases from J, the gap between germline ends came to 9 bases. The germline CDR1 and CDR2 sequences are SGDLS and YYNGEE. This CDR3 region has 12 residues.

The chain recombines TRBV19 with TRBJ1-5, with 9 bases aligning to TRBD1. The germline CDR1 and CDR2 sequences are LNHDA and SQIVND (reference sequence). Trimming removed 8 bases from V and 0 bases from J; junction bases left unmatched: 8. The CDR3 spans 16 residues. The chain's CDR3 is CASRITGGNSNQPQHF. CDR3 bases: TGTGCCAGTCGAATCACAGGGGGCAATAGCAATCAGCCCCAGCATTTT.

V and J are TRBV25-1 and TRBJ2-7; 11 positions agree with TRBD1. V shed 0 bases and J 6 bases; nucleotides not matched to a gene: 4. Per germline, CDR1 MGHDK and CDR2 SYGVNS. CDR3 length: 15 residues. Here the CDR3 reads CASSEYPDRGREQYF. DNA of the CDR3: TGTGCCAGCAGTGAATATCCGGACAGGGGGCGCGAGCAGTACTTC.

The chain is built from TRBV7-9 and TRBJ2-1, with D perhaps TRBD1 (6 bases). Looked up from germline, CDR1 is SEHNR and CDR2 is FQNEAQ (reference sequence). The CDR3 consists of 14 residues. Trimming cost V 7 bases and J 5 bases, with 15 bases left between them. The CDR3 DNA sequence: TGTGCCAGCATCGTGCCCGGACAGCACAATGAGCAGTTCTTC. Encoded protein: CASIVPGQHNEQFF.

V usage is TRBV27 and J usage is TRBJ2-5, with 10 bases identical to TRBD2. Germline V gives CDR1 MNHEY, CDR2 SMNVEV (reference sequence). This CDR3 spans 14 amino acids. J lost 2 bases, V lost 5 bases, and 2 bases had no gene match. The CDR3 DNA follows: TGTGCCAGCAGTACACTAGCGGGGCAAGAGACCCAGTACTTC. Translating it yields CASSTLAGQETQYF.

This sequence joins TRBV19 and TRBJ2-1; 9 positions match TRBD2. This CDR3 is 15 amino acids long. Germline-derived CDR1 and CDR2 are LNHDA and SQIVND (reference sequence). V lost 4 bases to trimming and J lost 7 bases; unmatched junction nucleotides: 8. CDR3 sequence: CASSTLAGDRNEQFF. The CDR3 nucleotides read TGTGCCAGTAGTACCTTAGCGGGGGACAGAAATGAGCAGTTCTTC.

The V gene is TRBV5-4, the J gene TRBJ2-2; 14 bases line up with TRBD2. CDR1 and CDR2 (germline): SGHNT, YYREEE (reference sequence). V trimming: 4 bases; J trimming: 6 bases; junction bases outside the gene matches: 2. The CDR3 totals 15 residues. The CDR3 protein is CASSVTSGGAGELFF. CDR3 coding DNA: TGTGCCAGCAGCGTGACTAGCGGGGGGGCCGGGGAGCTGTTTTTT.